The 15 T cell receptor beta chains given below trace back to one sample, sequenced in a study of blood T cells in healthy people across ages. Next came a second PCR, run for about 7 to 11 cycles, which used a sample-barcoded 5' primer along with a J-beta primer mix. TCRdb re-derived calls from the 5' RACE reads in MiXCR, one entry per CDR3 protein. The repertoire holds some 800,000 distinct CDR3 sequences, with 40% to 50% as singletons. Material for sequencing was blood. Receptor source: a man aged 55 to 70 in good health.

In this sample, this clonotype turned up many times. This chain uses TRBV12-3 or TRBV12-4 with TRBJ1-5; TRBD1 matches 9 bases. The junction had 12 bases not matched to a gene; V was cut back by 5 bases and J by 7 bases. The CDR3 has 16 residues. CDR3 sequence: CASSPLGQGLRQPQHF. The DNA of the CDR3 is TGTGCCAGCAGTCCCCTGGGACAGGGCTTGAGGCAGCCCCAGCATTTT.

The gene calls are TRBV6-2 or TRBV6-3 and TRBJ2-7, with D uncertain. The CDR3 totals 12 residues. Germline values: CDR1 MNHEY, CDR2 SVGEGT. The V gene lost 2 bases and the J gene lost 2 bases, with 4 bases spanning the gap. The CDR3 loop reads CASSYNTYEQYF. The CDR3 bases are TGTGCCAGCAGTTACAACACCTACGAGCAGTACTTC.

The DNA for the CDR3 is TGTGCCAGCAGCCAATCCGGGACCAAGAACTCCTACGAGCAGTACTTC. Translating it yields CASSQSGTKNSYEQYF. J is TRBJ2-4 and V is TRBV3-1; D is possibly TRBD1 or TRBD2 (5 bases each). The J call may be in error: the DNA end matches TRBJ2-7 better. CDR3 length: 16 amino acids. Per germline, CDR1 LGHDT and CDR2 YNNKEL (reference sequence).

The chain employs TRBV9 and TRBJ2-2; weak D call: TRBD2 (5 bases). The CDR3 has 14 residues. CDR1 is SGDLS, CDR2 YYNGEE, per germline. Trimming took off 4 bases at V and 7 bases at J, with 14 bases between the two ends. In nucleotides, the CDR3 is TGTGCCAGCAGCTTGAGGGCTGGAGGCGGGGAGCTGTTTTTT. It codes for CASSLRAGGGELFF.

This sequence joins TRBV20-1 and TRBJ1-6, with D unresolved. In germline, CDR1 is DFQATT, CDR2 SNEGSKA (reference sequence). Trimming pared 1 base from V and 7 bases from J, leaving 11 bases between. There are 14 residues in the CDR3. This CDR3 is CSARGWAVNSPLHF. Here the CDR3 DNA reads TGCAGTGCTAGAGGGTGGGCAGTAAATTCACCCCTCCACTTT.

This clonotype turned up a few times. This chain's CDR3 is CASSQRQGNQPQHF. For the CDR3, the DNA is TGCGCCAGCAGCCAACGACAGGGCAATCAGCCCCAGCATTTT. The gene calls are TRBV4-1 and TRBJ1-5, with a possible D match to TRBD1 (6 bases). This CDR3 has 14 amino acids. V lost 2 bases and J lost 2, with 7 bases in between. CDR1 is MGHRA and CDR2 is YSYEKL in the germline V gene.

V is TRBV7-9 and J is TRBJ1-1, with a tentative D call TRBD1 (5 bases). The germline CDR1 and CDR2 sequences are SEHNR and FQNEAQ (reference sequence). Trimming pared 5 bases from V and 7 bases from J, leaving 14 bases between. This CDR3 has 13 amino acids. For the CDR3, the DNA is TGTGCCAGCAGCCCCCCAGGGCATGGTGAAGCTTTCTTT. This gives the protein CASSPPGHGEAFF.

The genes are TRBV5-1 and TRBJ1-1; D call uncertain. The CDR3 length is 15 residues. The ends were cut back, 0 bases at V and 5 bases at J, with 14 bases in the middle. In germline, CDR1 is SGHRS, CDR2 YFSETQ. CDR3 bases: TGCGCCAGCAGCTTGGCGAAACTGGAAGGGACTGAAGCTTTCTTT. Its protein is CASSLAKLEGTEAFF.

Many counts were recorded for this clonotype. The CDR3 reads CSVAATGHYEQYF. In DNA, the CDR3 is TGCAGCGTTGCCGCTACAGGACACTACGAGCAGTACTTC. The chain combines TRBV29-1 with TRBJ2-7; tentatively, D is TRBD1 (5 bases). The V end was cut by 4 bases, the J end by 3 bases, with 13 bases between. CDR3 length equals 13 residues. The V gene's germline CDR1 is SQVTM and CDR2 ANQGSEA.

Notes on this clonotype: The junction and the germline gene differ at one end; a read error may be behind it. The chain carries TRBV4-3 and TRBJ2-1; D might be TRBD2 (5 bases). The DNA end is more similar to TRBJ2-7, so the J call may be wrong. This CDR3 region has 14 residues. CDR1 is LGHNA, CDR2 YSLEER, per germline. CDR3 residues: CASGQDLGVSEQYF. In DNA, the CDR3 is TGCGCCAGCGGCCAAGATCTCGGGGTTAGTGAGCAGTACTTC.

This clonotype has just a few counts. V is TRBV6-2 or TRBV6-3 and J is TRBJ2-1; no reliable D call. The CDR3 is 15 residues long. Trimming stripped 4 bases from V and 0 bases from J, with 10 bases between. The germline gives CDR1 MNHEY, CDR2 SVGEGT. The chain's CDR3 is CASSSDLSSYNEQFF. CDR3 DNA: TGTGCCAGCAGTTCTGACTTATCCTCCTACAATGAGCAGTTCTTC.

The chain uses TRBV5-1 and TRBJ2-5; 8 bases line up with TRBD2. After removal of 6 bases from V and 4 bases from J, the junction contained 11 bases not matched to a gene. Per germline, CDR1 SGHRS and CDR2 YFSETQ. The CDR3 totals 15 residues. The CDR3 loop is CASTLPGGKGETQYF. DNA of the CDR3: TGCGCCAGCACCCTCCCGGGGGGGAAGGGAGAGACCCAGTACTTC.

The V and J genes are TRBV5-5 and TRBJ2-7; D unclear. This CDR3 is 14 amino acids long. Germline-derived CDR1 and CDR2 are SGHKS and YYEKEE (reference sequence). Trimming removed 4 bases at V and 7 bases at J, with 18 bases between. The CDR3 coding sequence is TGTGCCAGCAGCCTGAGAACAGACTTGGAAGAGCAGTACTTC. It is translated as CASSLRTDLEEQYF.

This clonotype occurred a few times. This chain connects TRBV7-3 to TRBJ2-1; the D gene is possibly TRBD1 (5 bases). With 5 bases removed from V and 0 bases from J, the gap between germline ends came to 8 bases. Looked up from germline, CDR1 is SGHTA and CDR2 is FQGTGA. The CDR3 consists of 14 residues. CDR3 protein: CASSRRGSYNEQFF. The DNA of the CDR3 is TGTGCCAGCAGCCGTAGGGGCTCCTACAATGAGCAGTTCTTC.

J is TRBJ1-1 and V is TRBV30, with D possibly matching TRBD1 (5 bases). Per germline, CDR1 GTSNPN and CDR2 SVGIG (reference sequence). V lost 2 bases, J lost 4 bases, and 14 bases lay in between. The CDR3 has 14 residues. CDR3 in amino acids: CAWSKEGLGTEAFF. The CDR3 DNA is TGTGCCTGGAGTAAGGAGGGGCTTGGCACTGAAGCTTTCTTT.